Each of the 27 T cell receptor beta chains below was sequenced from the same sample in a study of T cell repertoires in cytomegalovirus infection. TCRdb used MiXCR to reprocess the reads, holding one entry per CDR3 protein. The top ten hold roughly an eighth of the sample, which has about 440,000 distinct CDR3 sequences, approximately 30% seen once. The source material was PBMCs. Receptors originate from a human donor in good health (CMV status not recorded). Some clones in this sample may be carry-over from other donors' samples.

The CDR3 is CASSQRIDYGYTF. In DNA, the CDR3 is TGTGCCAGCAGCCAAAGGATCGACTATGGCTACACCTTC. This chain joins TRBV14 and TRBJ1-2; D not resolved. The V end was cut by 2 bases, the J end by 3 bases, with 7 bases between. This CDR3 has 13 amino acids. Germline assignment: CDR1 SGHDN and CDR2 FVKESK.

This clonotype was observed many times. This chain connects TRBV7-6 to TRBJ2-5, with 9 positions matching TRBD2. Losses at the gene ends were 0 bases for V and 1 base for J; bases not matched to a gene: 6. CDR3 length: 17 residues. The germline CDR1 and CDR2 sequences are SGHVS and FNYEAQ. The DNA of the CDR3 is TGTGCCAGCAGCTTAGCTGCCTATAGCGGGGGCCAAGAGACCCAGTACTTC. Translation gives CASSLAAYSGGQETQYF.

V is TRBV6-5 and J is TRBJ1-2; 8 nucleotides match TRBD1. The germline V gene encodes CDR1 MNHEY and CDR2 SVGAGI. V gave up 2 bases and J gave up 1 base; unmatched junction bases: 6. CDR3 length: 16 residues. The CDR3 coding sequence is TGTGCCAGCAGTTACGTGGGGACAGGCATTAACTATGGCTACACCTTC. Translating gives CASSYVGTGINYGYTF.

V gene TRBV5-6 combines with J gene TRBJ1-4; D might be TRBD1 (6 bases). This CDR3 contains 14 residues. Germline V gene data show CDR1 as SGHDT and CDR2 as YYEEEE. The V end was cut by 6 bases, the J end by 5 bases, with 14 bases between. The CDR3 DNA reads TGTGCCAGCAACCTGGGACACATGAATGAAAAACTGTTTTTT. Protein sequence: CASNLGHMNEKLFF.

The chain joins TRBV29-1 to TRBJ2-1; no clear D. With 4 bases removed from V and 2 bases from J, the gap between germline ends came to 12 bases. Germline-derived CDR1 and CDR2 are SQVTM and ANQGSEA. This CDR3 region has 14 residues. The CDR3 loop reads CSVARVMAYNEQFF. The CDR3, as DNA: TGCAGCGTTGCTAGGGTCATGGCCTACAATGAGCAGTTCTTC.

This clonotype was detected ten times or more. This rearrangement joins TRBV7-2 to TRBJ2-3, with 10 nucleotides matching TRBD1. The CDR3 has 16 residues. Trimming took 5 bases from V and 6 from J; bases not matched to a gene: 11. The germline CDR1 and CDR2 sequences are SGHTA and FQGNSA. This chain's CDR3 is CASSGVGQGVMDTQYF. The CDR3 region has the DNA TGTGCCAGCAGCGGCGTTGGACAGGGGGTAATGGATACGCAGTATTTT.

There are many counts of this clonotype. The chain recombines TRBV7-2 with TRBJ2-5; either TRBD1 or TRBD2 may supply D (5 bases each). Deletions cut 1 base from V and 5 bases from J, with 14 bases between. This CDR3 has 15 residues. The germline V gene has CDR1 SGHTA and CDR2 FQGNSA. DNA of the CDR3: TGTGCCAGCAGCTTAGGGGGGAAGACGAAGGAGACCCAGTACTTC. It yields the protein CASSLGGKTKETQYF.

This clonotype has ten or more counts. The V call is TRBV7-8, the J call TRBJ2-7; 8 bases match TRBD1. J gave up 6 bases and V 4 bases, and 2 bases lay outside the gene matches. Germline V gives CDR1 SGHVS, CDR2 FQNEAQ. The CDR3 length is 12 residues. CDR3 DNA: TGTGCCAGCAGCTGGACAGGGATCGAGCAGTACTTC. Encoded protein: CASSWTGIEQYF.

With regard to this clonotype: The junction shows a germline mismatch at one end, possibly a read error. The rearrangement joins TRBV9 to TRBJ1-4; tentative D call: TRBD1 (5 bases). Germline-derived CDR1 and CDR2 are SGDLS and YYNGEE. The CDR3 has 14 residues. DNA of the CDR3: TGTGCCAGCAGCCCGGGGACCCGACGGGAAAAACTTTTTTTT. Its protein is CASSPGTRREKLFF.

The genes are TRBV6-1 and TRBJ2-7, with TRBD1 matching over 7 bases. V lost 5 bases to trimming and J lost 4 bases; unmatched junction nucleotides: 11. The germline CDR1 and CDR2 sequences are MNHNS and SASEGT. This CDR3 spans 15 amino acids. The CDR3 is CASSIDRAPRYEQYF. CDR3 nucleotide sequence: TGTGCCAGCAGTATAGACAGGGCCCCACGTTACGAGCAGTACTTC.

This clonotype came up many times. J is TRBJ1-2 and V is TRBV7-6; the D gene is possibly TRBD1 (5 bases). The CDR3 contains 15 residues. CDR1 is SGHVS, CDR2 FNYEAQ, per germline. Trimming stripped 1 base from V and 1 base from J, with 10 bases between. This CDR3 is CASSLGGGINYGYTF. DNA for the CDR3: TGTGCCAGCAGCTTAGGGGGCGGAATTAACTATGGCTACACCTTC.

This clonotype has a handful of counts. The chain combines TRBV5-6 with TRBJ1-5; unclear D gene. V gave up 1 base and J gave up 4 bases, with 12 bases separating them. The CDR3 spans 15 residues. The germline CDR1 and CDR2 sequences are SGHDT and YYEEEE. DNA for the CDR3: TGTGCCAGCAGCTTGATGGCAGAAGGGAATCAGCCCCAGCATTTT. Translation: CASSLMAEGNQPQHF.

For this clonotype: At one boundary the junction diverges from the germline segment, which might be a read error. The rearrangement joins TRBV6-1 to TRBJ2-3, with D hard to call. CDR1 and CDR2 (germline): MNHNS, SASEGT. The CDR3 consists of 12 residues. The CDR3 region has the DNA TGTGCCAGCAGCGAAGGATCTGATACGCAGTATTTT. This gives the protein CASSEGSDTQYF.

This clonotype was seen only a few times. CDR3 nucleotide sequence: TGCGCCAGCAGTTCAGGGGGGACCACTGAAGCTTTCTTT. As protein: CASSSGGTTEAFF. The chain recombines TRBV5-1 with TRBJ1-1; 7 bases align to TRBD1. The CDR3 is made up of 13 amino acids. The trim removed 5 bases at V and 4 bases at J, leaving 5 bases unmatched. CDR1 and CDR2 from the germline V gene are SGHRS and YFSETQ. Based on the CDR3 plus reference TRBV5-1 and TRBJ1-1, the full variable domain is KAGVTQTPRYLIKTRGQQVTLSCSPISGHRSVSWYQQTPGQGLQFLFEYFSETQRNKGNFPGRFSGRQFSNSRSEMNVSTLELGDSALYLCASSSGGTTEAFFGQGTRLTVV.

The genes are TRBV5-6 and TRBJ1-5; TRBD1 might be the D (6 bases). V was pared by 4 bases and J by 5 bases, with 10 bases between. The CDR3 runs 13 residues. Germline V gives CDR1 SGHDT, CDR2 YYEEEE. CDR3 protein: CASSPQGHQPQHF. CDR3 DNA sequence: TGTGCCAGCAGCCCACAGGGTCATCAGCCCCAGCATTTT.

This clonotype was picked up many times. The chain combines TRBV10-2 with TRBJ1-2; D gene ambiguous. This CDR3 contains 13 residues. The germline V gene has CDR1 WSHSY and CDR2 SAAADI. Trimming took 8 bases from V and 3 from J, leaving 13 bases between them. The CDR3 sequence is CASRPDGDYGYTF. In DNA, the CDR3 is TGCGCCAGCCGGCCAGACGGTGACTATGGCTACACCTTC.

V is TRBV20-1 and J is TRBJ2-7; D is uncertain. The germline V gene encodes CDR1 DFQATT and CDR2 SNEGSKA (reference sequence). Between the trimmed V and J ends, which lost 0 bases and 0 bases, there was a span of 12 bases. This CDR3 has 15 residues. CDR3 loop: CSARDLGSSSYEQYF. CDR3 DNA sequence: TGCAGTGCTAGAGATCTTGGCTCTAGCTCCTACGAGCAGTACTTC.

This clonotype came up many times. This chain links TRBV6-5 with TRBJ2-1, with TRBD1 matching 8 bases. Germline V gene sequence: CDR1 MNHEY, CDR2 SVGAGI. The V gene end was trimmed by 2 bases and the J gene end by 3 bases; junction bases not matched to a gene: 3. The CDR3 contains 15 residues. The CDR3 nucleotides read TGTGCCAGCAGTTACGATACAGGGGGCTACAATGAGCAGTTCTTC. Amino acid sequence: CASSYDTGGYNEQFF.

Regarding this clonotype: This could be a read error, since a much larger clone is one nucleotide away. This chain joins TRBV4-1 and TRBJ2-5; D gene ambiguous. The germline V gene encodes CDR1 MGHRA and CDR2 YSYEKL. There are 16 residues in the CDR3. The CDR3 spells CASRQDWAELQETQYF. CDR3 DNA sequence: TGCGCCAGCCGCCAAGATTGGGCAGAACTACAAGAGACCCAGTACTTC.

Worth noting for this clonotype: Given a much more abundant clone one base away, this may be a read error. V gene TRBV7-2 combines with J gene TRBJ1-3; D is unclear. CDR1 is SGHTA, CDR2 FQGNSA, per germline. CDR3 size: 15 residues. This chain's CDR3 is CASSLQADLRNTISF. CDR3 nucleotides: TGTGCCAGCAGCTTACAGGCAGACCTTAGAAACACCATATCTTTT.

This clonotype was seen ten or more times. The chain has TRBV3-1 and TRBJ2-7, with 8 bases lining up with TRBD1. CDR1 LGHDT and CDR2 YNNKEL come from the germline V gene (reference sequence). This CDR3 contains 14 residues. Trimming at V came to 4 bases and at J to 3 bases, leaving 5 bases not matched to a gene. The CDR3 nucleotides are TGTGCCAGCAGCCCCCTGGGACAGGACTACGAGCAGTACTTC. Translation: CASSPLGQDYEQYF.

The chain combines TRBV7-2 with TRBJ1-5; no clear D. Trimming cost V 4 bases and J 3 bases, with 10 bases left between them. Germline CDR1 and CDR2: SGHTA and FQGNSA. The CDR3 loop spans 14 amino acids. The CDR3 here is CASSYGVNNQPQHF. CDR3 coding DNA: TGTGCCAGCAGCTACGGGGTTAACAATCAGCCCCAGCATTTT.

The rearrangement uses TRBV25-1 and TRBJ1-3; 10 bases agree with TRBD1. CDR3 size: 16 residues. V gave up 1 base and J gave up 1 base; unmatched junction bases: 1. The germline V gene has CDR1 MGHDK and CDR2 SYGVNS. CDR3 sequence: CASSEWTGGSGNTIYF. The CDR3 nucleotides read TGTGCCAGCAGTGAATGGACAGGGGGATCTGGAAACACCATATATTTT.

This sequence joins TRBV4-1 and TRBJ1-5; 8 bases agree with TRBD1. Losses at the gene ends were 4 bases for V and 0 bases for J; bases not matched to a gene: 8. CDR3 size: 17 residues. Germline-derived CDR1 and CDR2 are MGHRA and YSYEKL. As DNA, the CDR3 is TGCGCCAGCAGCCGTATCCAAGGGACAGGTAGCAATCAGCCCCAGCATTTT. Translation gives CASSRIQGTGSNQPQHF.

The chain joins TRBV4-3 to TRBJ2-1; D is possibly TRBD1 (5 bases). This CDR3 is built from 18 residues. Looked up from germline, CDR1 is LGHNA and CDR2 is YSLEER. Trimming stripped 0 bases from V and 1 base from J, with 16 bases between. CDR3 nucleotides: TGCGCCAGCAGCCAAGACCCCCGGTGGGGCGTTTCCTACAATGAGCAGTTCTTC. Translating it yields CASSQDPRWGVSYNEQFF.

There are many counts of this clonotype. V is TRBV4-1 and J is TRBJ2-7, with 8 nucleotides matching TRBD1. CDR1 and CDR2 from the germline V gene are MGHRA and YSYEKL. The CDR3 runs 14 residues. The V gene end was trimmed by 4 bases and the J gene end by 2 bases; junction bases not matched to a gene: 4. The CDR3 is CASSPRQGPYEQYF. CDR3 nucleotides: TGCGCCAGCAGCCCCCGACAGGGGCCCTACGAGCAGTACTTC.

This rearrangement joins TRBV20-1 to TRBJ2-1, with D possibly TRBD1 on 6 matching bases. Trimming removed 2 bases at V and 12 bases at J, with 11 bases between. The germline CDR1 and CDR2 sequences are DFQATT and SNEGSKA (reference sequence). The CDR3 extends over 11 amino acids. This CDR3 reads CSARTQGWQFF. The CDR3 region has the DNA TGCAGTGCTAGAACACAGGGTTGGCAGTTCTTC.